This TCR beta chain appears in the sequencing data of a study of CD8 T cells in Susac syndrome. V was pared by 6 bases and J by 1 base, with 16 bases between. Per the germline V gene, CDR1 is MDHEN and CDR2 is SYDVKM. The CDR3 consists of 15 residues. When the RNA was reverse transcribed, random hexamers were used with an input of roughly 0.5 to 1 ug. Across 54 Vbeta and 13 Jbeta, immunoSEQ multiplex PCR amplified TCR beta CDR3. TCRdb redid the calling of the immunoSEQ multiplex PCR reads with MiXCR, one entry per CDR3 protein. The table lists roughly 70,000 distinct CDR3 sequences, just over 95% of them singletons.

The V call is TRBV28, the J call TRBJ2-7, with a tentative D call TRBD2 (7 bases). The sample taken for sequencing was CD4+ T cells from PBMCs. The receptor comes from a human donor with multiple sclerosis. CDR3 sequence: CASSPRGGVSYEQYF. CDR3 nucleotide sequence: TGTGCCAGCAGCCCAAGGGGGGGCGTTTCCTACGAGCAGTACTTC. The complete variable domain, with remaining parts taken from reference TRBV28 and TRBJ2-7, reads DVKVTQSSRYLVKRTGEKVFLECVQDMDHENMFWYRQDPGLGLRLIYFSYDVKMKEKGDIPEGYSVSREKKERFSLILESASTNQTSMYLCASSPRGGVSYEQYFGPGTRLTVT.